Here is one T cell receptor (beta chain) with its context. Antigen unknown. The libraries of TRB cDNA were constructed through 5' RACE using UMI labels. Reanalyzing the 5' RACE reads, TCRdb keeps one entry per CDR3 protein, without DNA. Recorded for this sample: 45,000 or so distinct CDR3 sequences. This record comes from a study of CXCR3-negative and CXCR3-positive naive CD8 T cells. Overall study results and limits: Comparably high diversity marked both naive subsets, whereas memory CD8+ cells had much lower diversity.

Germline values: CDR1 SQVTM, CDR2 ANQGSEA. The CDR3 extends over 15 amino acids. The V gene is TRBV29-1, the J gene TRBJ2-3; TCRdb calls TRBD2, which cannot be checked without DNA. Sequencing was carried out using memory CD8+ T cells from blood. The receptor comes from a human donor in good health. Some clones in this sample may be carry-over from other donors' samples. CDR3 amino acids: CSAEGGYRRADTQYF.